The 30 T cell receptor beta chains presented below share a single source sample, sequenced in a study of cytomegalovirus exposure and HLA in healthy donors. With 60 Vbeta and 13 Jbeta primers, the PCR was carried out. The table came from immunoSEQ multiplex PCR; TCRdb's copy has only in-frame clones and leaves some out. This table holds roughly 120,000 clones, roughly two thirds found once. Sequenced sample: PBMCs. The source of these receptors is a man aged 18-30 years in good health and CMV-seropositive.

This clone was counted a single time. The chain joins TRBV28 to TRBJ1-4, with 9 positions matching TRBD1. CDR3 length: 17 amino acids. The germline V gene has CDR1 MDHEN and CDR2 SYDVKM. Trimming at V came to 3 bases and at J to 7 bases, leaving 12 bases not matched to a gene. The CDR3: CASSFQGQGWGGEKLFF. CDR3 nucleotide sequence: TGTGCCAGCAGTTTTCAGGGACAGGGTTGGGGAGGTGAAAAACTGTTTTTT.

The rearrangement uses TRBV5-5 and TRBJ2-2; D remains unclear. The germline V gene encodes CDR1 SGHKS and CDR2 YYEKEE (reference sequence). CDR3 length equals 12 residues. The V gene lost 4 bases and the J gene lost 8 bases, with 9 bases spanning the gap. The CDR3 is CASSTPRGELFF. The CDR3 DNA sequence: TGTGCCAGCAGCACACCTAGGGGGGAGCTGTTTTTT.

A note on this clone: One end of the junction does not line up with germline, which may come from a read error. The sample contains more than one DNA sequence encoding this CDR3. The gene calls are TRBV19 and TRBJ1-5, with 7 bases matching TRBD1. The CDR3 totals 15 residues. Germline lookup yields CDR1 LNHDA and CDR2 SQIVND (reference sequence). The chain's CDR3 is CASSLLLGGNQPQHF. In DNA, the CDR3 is TGTGCCAGTAGTTTGCTTCTAGGGGGCAACCAGCCCCAGCATTTT.

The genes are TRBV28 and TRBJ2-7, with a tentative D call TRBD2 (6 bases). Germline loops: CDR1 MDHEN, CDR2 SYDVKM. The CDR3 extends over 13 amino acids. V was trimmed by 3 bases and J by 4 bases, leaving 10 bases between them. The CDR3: CASSLRDSYEQYV. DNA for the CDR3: TGTGCCAGCAGTTTGCGGGACTCGTACGAGCAGTACGTC.

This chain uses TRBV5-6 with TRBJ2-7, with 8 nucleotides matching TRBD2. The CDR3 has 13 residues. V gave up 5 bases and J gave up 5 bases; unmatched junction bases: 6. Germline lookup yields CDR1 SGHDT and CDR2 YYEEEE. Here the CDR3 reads CASRRGLANEQYF. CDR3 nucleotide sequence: TGTGCCAGCAGGCGAGGACTAGCAAACGAGCAGTACTTC.

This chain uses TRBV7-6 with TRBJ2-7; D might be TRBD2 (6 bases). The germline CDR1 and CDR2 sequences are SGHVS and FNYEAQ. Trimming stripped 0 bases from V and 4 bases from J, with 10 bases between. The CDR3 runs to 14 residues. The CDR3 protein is CASSLAGGNYEQYV. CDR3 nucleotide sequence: TGTGCCAGCAGCTTAGCTGGGGGGAATTACGAGCAGTACGTC.

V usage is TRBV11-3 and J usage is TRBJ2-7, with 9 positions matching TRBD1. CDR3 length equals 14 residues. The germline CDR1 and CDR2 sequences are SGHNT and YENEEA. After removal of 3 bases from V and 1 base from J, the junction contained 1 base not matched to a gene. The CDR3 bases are TGTGCCAGCAGCTTCGGGACAGGGTCCTACGAGCAGTACTTC. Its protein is CASSFGTGSYEQYF.

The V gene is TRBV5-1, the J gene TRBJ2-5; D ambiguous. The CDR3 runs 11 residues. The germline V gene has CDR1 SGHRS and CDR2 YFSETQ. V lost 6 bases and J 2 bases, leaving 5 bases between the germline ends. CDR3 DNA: TGCGCCAGCACTAATCAAGAGACCCAGTACTTC. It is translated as CASTNQETQYF.

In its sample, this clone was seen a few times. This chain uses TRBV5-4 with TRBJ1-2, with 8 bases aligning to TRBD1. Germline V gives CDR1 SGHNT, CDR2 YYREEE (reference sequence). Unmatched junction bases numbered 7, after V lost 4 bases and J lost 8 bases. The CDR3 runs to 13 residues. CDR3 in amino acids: CASSPGQGRGYTF. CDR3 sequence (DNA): TGTGCCAGCAGCCCCGGACAGGGTAGGGGCTACACCTTC.

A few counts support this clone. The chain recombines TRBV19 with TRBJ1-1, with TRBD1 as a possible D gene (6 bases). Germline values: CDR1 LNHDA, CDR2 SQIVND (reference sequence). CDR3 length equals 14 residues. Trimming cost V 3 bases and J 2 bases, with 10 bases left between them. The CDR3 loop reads CASSIRDTNTEAFF. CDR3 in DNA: TGTGCCAGTAGTATCAGGGACACAAACACTGAAGCTTTCTTT.

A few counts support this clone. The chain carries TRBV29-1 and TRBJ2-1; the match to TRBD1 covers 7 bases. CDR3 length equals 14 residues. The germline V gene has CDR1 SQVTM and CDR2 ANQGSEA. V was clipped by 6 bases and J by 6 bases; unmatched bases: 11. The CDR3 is CSVADRVGANEQFF. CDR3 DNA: TGCAGCGTAGCCGACAGGGTTGGGGCCAATGAGCAGTTCTTC.

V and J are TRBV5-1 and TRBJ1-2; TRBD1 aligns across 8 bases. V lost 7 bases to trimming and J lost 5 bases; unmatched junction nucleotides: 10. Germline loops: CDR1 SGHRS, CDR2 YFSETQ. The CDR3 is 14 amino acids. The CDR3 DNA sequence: TGCGCCAGCGGCGCCGGGACAGGAGTTTATGGCTACACCTTC. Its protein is CASGAGTGVYGYTF. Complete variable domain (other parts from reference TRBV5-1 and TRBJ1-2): KAGVTQTPRYLIKTRGQQVTLSCSPISGHRSVSWYQQTPGQGLQFLFEYFSETQRNKGNFPGRFSGRQFSNSRSEMNVSTLELGDSALYLCASGAGTGVYGYTFGSGTRLTVV.

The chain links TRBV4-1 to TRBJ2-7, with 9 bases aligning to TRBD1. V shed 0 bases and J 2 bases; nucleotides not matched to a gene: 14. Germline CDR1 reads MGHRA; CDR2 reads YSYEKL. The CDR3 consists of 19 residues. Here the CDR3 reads CASSQDRVIWGQGPYEQYF. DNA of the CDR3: TGCGCCAGCAGCCAAGATCGCGTAATTTGGGGACAGGGCCCCTACGAGCAGTACTTC.

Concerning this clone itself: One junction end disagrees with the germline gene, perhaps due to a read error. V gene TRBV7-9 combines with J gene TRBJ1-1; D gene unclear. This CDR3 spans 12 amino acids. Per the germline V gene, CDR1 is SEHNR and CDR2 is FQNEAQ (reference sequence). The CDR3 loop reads CSSSFKNTEAFF. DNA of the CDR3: TGTTCCAGCAGCTTTAAAAACACTGAAGCTTTCTTT.

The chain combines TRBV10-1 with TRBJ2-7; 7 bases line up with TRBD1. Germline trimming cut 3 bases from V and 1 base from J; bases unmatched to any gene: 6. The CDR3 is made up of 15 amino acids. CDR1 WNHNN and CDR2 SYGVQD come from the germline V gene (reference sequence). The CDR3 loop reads CASSDAGTESYEQYF. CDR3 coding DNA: TGCGCCAGCAGTGACGCCGGGACAGAGTCCTACGAGCAGTACTTC.

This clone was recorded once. The CDR3 DNA is TGTGCCAGCAGCTCGGGACAGGGATACTACGAGCAGTACGTC. Translated, it gives CASSSGQGYYEQYV. V gene TRBV11-2 combines with J gene TRBJ2-7, with 9 bases aligning to TRBD1. The germline CDR1 and CDR2 sequences are SGHAT and FQNNGV. J gave up 3 bases and V 4 bases, and 4 bases lay outside the gene matches. CDR3 length equals 14 residues.

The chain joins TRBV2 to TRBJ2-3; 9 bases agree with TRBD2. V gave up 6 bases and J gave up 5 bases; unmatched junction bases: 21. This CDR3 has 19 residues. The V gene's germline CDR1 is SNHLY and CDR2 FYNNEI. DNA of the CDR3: TGTGCCAGCAGGCTACCGGGACTAGCCGAATCCGATTCGAAAGATACGCAGTATTTT. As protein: CASRLPGLAESDSKDTQYF.

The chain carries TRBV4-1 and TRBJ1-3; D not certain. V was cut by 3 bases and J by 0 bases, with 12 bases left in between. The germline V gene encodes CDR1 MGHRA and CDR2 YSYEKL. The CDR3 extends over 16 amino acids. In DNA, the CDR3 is TGCGCCAGCAGCCAGCCCCCTACAGACTCTGGAAACACCATATATTTT. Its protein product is CASSQPPTDSGNTIYF.

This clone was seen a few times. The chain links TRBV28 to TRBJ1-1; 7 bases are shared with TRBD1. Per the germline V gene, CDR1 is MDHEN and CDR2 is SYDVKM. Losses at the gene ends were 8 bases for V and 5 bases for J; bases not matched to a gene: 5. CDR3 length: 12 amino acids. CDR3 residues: CASEGAWTEAFF. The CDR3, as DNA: TGTGCCAGCGAGGGGGCTTGGACTGAAGCTTTCTTT.

CDR3 nucleotides: TGTGCCAGCACCCCGGTCGGGGGGCCGTACGAGCAGTACTTC. It codes for CASTPVGGPYEQYF. The chain is built from TRBV5-6 and TRBJ2-7, with a possible D match to TRBD2 (7 bases). The CDR3 has 14 amino acids. V was shortened by 6 bases and J by 4 bases, with 17 bases between the two germline ends. Germline loops: CDR1 SGHDT, CDR2 YYEEEE.

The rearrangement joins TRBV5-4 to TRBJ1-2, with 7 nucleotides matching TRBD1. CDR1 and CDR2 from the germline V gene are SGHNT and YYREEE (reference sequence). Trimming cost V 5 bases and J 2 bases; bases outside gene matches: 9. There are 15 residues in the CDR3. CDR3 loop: CASRPGGYGNYGYTF. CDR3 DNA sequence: TGTGCCAGCAGACCAGGGGGATATGGGAACTATGGCTACACCTTC.

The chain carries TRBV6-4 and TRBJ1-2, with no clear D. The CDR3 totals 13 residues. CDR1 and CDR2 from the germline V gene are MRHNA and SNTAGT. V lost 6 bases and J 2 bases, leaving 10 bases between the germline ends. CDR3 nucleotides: TGTGCCAGCAGCCGCGGGCAGAACTATGGCTACACCTTC. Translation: CASSRGQNYGYTF.

The DNA for the CDR3 is TGTGCCAGCCGGGACAGGGAAGCCATGAACACTGAAGCTTTCTTT. Its translation is CASRDREAMNTEAFF. This rearrangement joins TRBV7-3 to TRBJ1-1, with 9 bases lining up with TRBD1. The trim removed 8 bases at V and 0 bases at J, leaving 7 bases unmatched. The CDR3 has 15 amino acids. Per the germline V gene, CDR1 is SGHTA and CDR2 is FQGTGA. The full variable domain, in which reference TRBV7-3 and TRBJ1-1 provide the parts outside the CDR3, is GAGVSQTPSNKVTEKGKYVELRCDPISGHTALYWYRQSLGQGPEFLIYFQGTGAADDSGLPNDRFFAVRPEGSVSTLKIQRTERGDSAVYLCASRDREAMNTEAFFGQGTRLTVV.

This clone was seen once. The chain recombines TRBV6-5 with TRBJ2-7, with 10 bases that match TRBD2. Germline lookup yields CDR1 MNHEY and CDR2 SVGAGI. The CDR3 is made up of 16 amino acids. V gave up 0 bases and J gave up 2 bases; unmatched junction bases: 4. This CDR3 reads CASSYSASGGPYEQYF. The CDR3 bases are TGTGCCAGCAGTTACTCGGCTAGCGGGGGCCCCTACGAGCAGTACTTC.

The CDR3, as DNA: TGCGCCAGCTGGGCGACAGGGAAAGGCGAGCAGTACGTC. Amino acid sequence: CASWATGKGEQYV. The chain carries TRBV10-2 and TRBJ2-7; 7 bases map to TRBD1. CDR1 and CDR2 from the germline V gene are WSHSY and SAAADI. The CDR3 runs to 13 residues. J was trimmed by 6 bases and V by 8 bases; bases with no gene match: 10.

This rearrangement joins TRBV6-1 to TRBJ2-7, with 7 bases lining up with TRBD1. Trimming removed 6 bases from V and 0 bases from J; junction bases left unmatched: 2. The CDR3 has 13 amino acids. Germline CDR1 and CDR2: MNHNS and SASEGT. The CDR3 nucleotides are TGTGCCAGCAGCAGGGGGAGCTCCTACGAGCAGTACTTC. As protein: CASSRGSSYEQYF.

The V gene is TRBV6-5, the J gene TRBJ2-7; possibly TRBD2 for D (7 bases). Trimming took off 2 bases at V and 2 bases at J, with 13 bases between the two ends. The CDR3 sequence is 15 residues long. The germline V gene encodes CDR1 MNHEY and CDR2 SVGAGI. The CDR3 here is CASSYGVGGAYEQYV. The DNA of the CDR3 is TGTGCCAGCAGTTACGGTGTAGGGGGGGCCTACGAGCAGTACGTC.

The CDR3 protein is CAISASGDNGYTF. CDR3 bases: TGTGCCATCAGTGCGTCAGGGGACAATGGCTACACCTTC. The rearrangement joins TRBV10-3 to TRBJ1-2; perhaps TRBD1 as D (6 bases). The CDR3 sequence is 13 residues long. Trimming pared 4 bases from V and 6 bases from J, leaving 12 bases between. Germline loops: CDR1 ENHRY, CDR2 SYGVKD.

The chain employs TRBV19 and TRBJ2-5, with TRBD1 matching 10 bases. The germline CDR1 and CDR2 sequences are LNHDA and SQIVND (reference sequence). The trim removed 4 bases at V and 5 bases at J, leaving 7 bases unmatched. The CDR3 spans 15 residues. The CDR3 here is CASSTTGGRWETQYF. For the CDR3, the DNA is TGTGCCAGTAGTACGACAGGGGGCAGGTGGGAGACCCAGTACTTC.

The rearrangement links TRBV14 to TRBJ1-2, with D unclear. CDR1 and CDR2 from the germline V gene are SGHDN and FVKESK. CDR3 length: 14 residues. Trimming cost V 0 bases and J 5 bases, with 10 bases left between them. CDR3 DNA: TGTGCCAGCAGCCAAGAGAACAGAGGGTATGGCTACACCTTC. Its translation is CASSQENRGYGYTF.